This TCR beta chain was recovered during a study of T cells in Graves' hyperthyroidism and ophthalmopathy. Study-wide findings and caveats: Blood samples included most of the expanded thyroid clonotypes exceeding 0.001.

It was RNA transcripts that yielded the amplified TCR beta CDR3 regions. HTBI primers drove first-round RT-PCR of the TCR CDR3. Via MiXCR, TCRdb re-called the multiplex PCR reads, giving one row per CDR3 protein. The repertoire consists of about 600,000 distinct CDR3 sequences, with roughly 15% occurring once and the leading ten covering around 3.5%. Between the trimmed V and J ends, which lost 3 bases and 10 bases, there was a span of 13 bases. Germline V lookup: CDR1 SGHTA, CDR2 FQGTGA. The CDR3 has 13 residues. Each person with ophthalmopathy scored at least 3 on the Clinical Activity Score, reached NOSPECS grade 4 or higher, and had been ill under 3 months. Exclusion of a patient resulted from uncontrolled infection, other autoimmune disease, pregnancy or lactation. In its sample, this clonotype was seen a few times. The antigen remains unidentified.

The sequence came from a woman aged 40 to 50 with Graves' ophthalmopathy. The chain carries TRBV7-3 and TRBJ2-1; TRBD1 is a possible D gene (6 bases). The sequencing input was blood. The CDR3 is CASSLSRGFEQFF. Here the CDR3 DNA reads TGTGCCAGCAGCTTGTCTAGGGGGTTCGAGCAGTTCTTC.